The entry below describes one T cell receptor beta chain. The antigen remains undetermined. Described time point: cycle 4 day 1 (C4D1), after less than 7 weeks of nivolumab. Every patient had relapsed following autologous stem cell transplantation, and cohorts differed in brentuximab vedotin exposure. Researchers report purifying CD4+ T cells from thawed PBMCs by magnetic negative selection. When best responses were assessed, they were complete response, partial response or progressive disease. The sample originates from a study of PD-1 blockade in classical Hodgkin lymphoma. The study's findings and limits: In CD4+ cells, TCR diversity went up significantly by C4D1, but in CD8+ cells it did not. Diversity similar to that of newly diagnosed patients was seen at baseline in complete responders. Relapsed/refractory patients reportedly had lower baseline diversity than newly diagnosed patients.

TCRdb's table, derived via immunoSEQ multiplex PCR, lists solely in-frame clones and lacks some. The sample lists tens of thousands of clones; 75% to 90% were seen once. V lost 1 base and J lost 3, with 12 bases in between. CDR1 is MGHDK, CDR2 SYGVNS, per germline. The CDR3 runs 15 residues. The sequencing here drew on CD4+ T cells from blood, taken before the fourth cycle of nivolumab. The chain couples TRBV25-1 to TRBJ2-5; perhaps D is TRBD1 or TRBD2 (6 bases each). This TCR derives from a human donor with classical Hodgkin lymphoma. In nucleotides, the CDR3 is TGTGCCAGCAGTGAATTTAGGGGGGCCGAAGAGACCCAGTACTTC. It specifies CASSEFRGAEETQYF.